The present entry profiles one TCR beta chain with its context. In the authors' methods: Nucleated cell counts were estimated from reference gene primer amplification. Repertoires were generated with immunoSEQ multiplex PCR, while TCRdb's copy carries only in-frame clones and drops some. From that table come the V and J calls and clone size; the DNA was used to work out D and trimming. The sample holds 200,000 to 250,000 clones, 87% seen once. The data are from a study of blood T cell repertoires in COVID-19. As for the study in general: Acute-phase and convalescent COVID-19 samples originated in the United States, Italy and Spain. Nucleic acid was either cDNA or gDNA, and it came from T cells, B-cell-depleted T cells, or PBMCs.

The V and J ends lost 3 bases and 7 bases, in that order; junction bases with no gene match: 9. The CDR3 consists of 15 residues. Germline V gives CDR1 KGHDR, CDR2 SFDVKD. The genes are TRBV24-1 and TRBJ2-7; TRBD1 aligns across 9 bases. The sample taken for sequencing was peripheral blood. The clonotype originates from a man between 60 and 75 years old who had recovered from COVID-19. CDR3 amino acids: CATSDNRGPLGEQYF. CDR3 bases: TGTGCCACCAGTGATAACAGGGGGCCCCTCGGGGAGCAGTACTTC.